This TCR beta chain is from a study of T cells expressing NK-cell markers. Overall study results and limits: Topping the CD3+CD56-NKG2C+ fraction as well were these clonotypes, in a handful of donors.

From the 5' RACE reads, TCRdb lists one entry per CDR3 protein and no DNA. This sample lists some 440,000 distinct CDR3 sequences; its ten largest clones have roughly 1.4%. In the case of this clonotype: The antigen is not known.

Source material: blood T cells: a sorted CD56 or NKG2C T cell subset, CD4+ or CD8+ T cells, or bulk PBMC T cells (not recorded which). The clonotype originates from a woman aged 50 to 60 in good health.

This chain's CDR3 is CASRPPGTYEKLFF. The chain joins TRBV6-5 to TRBJ1-4; TCRdb proposes TRBD1, but this gene call is untestable without DNA. The germline gives CDR1 MNHEY, CDR2 SVGAGI. The CDR3 runs to 14 residues.